This T cell receptor (beta chain) originates from a study of CD8 T cells in ankylosing spondylitis. Study-wide results and caveats: Characteristic, it appeared, of ankylosing spondylitis blood was a TCR beta motif of eight highly homologous variants.

The CDR3 is made up of 16 amino acids. J lost 4 bases, V lost 3 bases, and 9 bases had no gene match. Germline CDR1 and CDR2: WNHNN and SYGVQD (reference sequence). About this clonotype: What it binds is not known.

TCRdb ran MiXCR on the 5' RACE reads and lists one entry per CDR3 protein. The data show about 280,000 distinct CDR3 sequences, around 20% seen once. This sequence was found in a male donor with ankylosing spondylitis or in good health (not recorded which). Source material: blood, either unsorted or a sorted T cell fraction (not recorded which). The chain employs TRBV10-1 and TRBJ2-3, with 8 bases identical to TRBD1. In DNA form, the CDR3 reads TGCGCCAGCAGTGACATGTGGACAGGGTCGTCAGATACGCAGTATTTT. Its translation: CASSDMWTGSSDTQYF.